The 31 T cell receptor beta chains below were found in one sample sequenced in a study of T-cell reconstitution after alpha-beta-depleted transplantation in children. The TCRbeta library was prepared with unique molecular identifiers. MiXCR, run by TCRdb on the PCR reads, gives a single entry per CDR3 protein. Of about 350,000 distinct CDR3 sequences listed, 13% are singletons. The specimen was PBMCs, collected from the stem cell graft. These TCRs come from a human donor who donated a stem cell graft to a child with Fanconi anemia.

This CDR3 reads CASSLQGALPTDTQYF. In DNA form, the CDR3 reads TGTGCCAGCAGCTTACAGGGGGCTTTGCCCACCGATACGCAGTATTTT. The chain links TRBV7-8 to TRBJ2-3, with TRBD1 identical over 8 bases. Germline V gives CDR1 SGHVS, CDR2 FQNEAQ. J gave up 6 bases and V 2 bases, and 10 bases lay outside the gene matches. This CDR3 is built from 16 residues.

This clonotype was detected many times. The chain uses TRBV9 and TRBJ2-7; D is unclear. CDR1 is SGDLS, CDR2 YYNGEE, per germline. Trimming stripped 0 bases from V and 3 bases from J, with 13 bases between. This CDR3 is 15 amino acids long. The CDR3 nucleotides are TGTGCCAGCAGCGTAGAAGGGCAGCGTGGCTACGAGCAGTACTTC. Its translation is CASSVEGQRGYEQYF.

The rearrangement links TRBV3-1 to TRBJ2-6; maybe TRBD2 (6 bases). Trimming removed 6 bases from V and 2 bases from J, with 17 bases in between. The germline V gene has CDR1 LGHDT and CDR2 YNNKEL (reference sequence). This CDR3 contains 17 residues. CDR3 nucleotides: TGTGCCAGCAGTCGGGACTCCTCCGGAGCTGGGGCCAACGTCCTGACTTTC. Its protein is CASSRDSSGAGANVLTF.

In its sample, this clonotype was seen a few times. This rearrangement joins TRBV11-2 to TRBJ1-1, with no clear D. The CDR3 sequence is 13 residues long. Germline V CDR1 and CDR2: SGHAT, FQNNGV. V dropped 2 bases and J dropped 1 base, with 5 bases sitting between them. As DNA, the CDR3 is TGTGCCAGCAGCTTAAGCTGGAACACTGAAGCTTTCTTT. Amino acids: CASSLSWNTEAFF.

This clonotype was observed at least ten times. The genes are TRBV6-5 and TRBJ2-1; 11 positions match TRBD2. Germline CDR1 is MNHEY and CDR2 is SVGAGI. The CDR3 contains 14 residues. With 8 bases clipped from V and 10 bases from J, the junction kept 10 bases outside the gene matches. CDR3 in amino acids: CASVAGGPQEEQFF. CDR3 DNA sequence: TGTGCCAGCGTAGCGGGGGGGCCTCAGGAGGAGCAGTTCTTC.

This clonotype was found many times. V is TRBV2 and J is TRBJ1-5, with D perhaps matching TRBD1 (6 bases). The germline CDR1 and CDR2 sequences are SNHLY and FYNNEI. Between the trimmed V and J ends, which lost 5 bases and 9 bases, there was a span of 14 bases. The length of the CDR3 is 13 residues. The CDR3 loop reads CASSRDLQGPQHF. The DNA of the CDR3 is TGTGCCAGCAGTCGGGACCTACAGGGGCCCCAGCATTTT.

In its sample, this clonotype was seen a few times. The CDR3, as DNA: TGTGCCAGCAAGACCGGGAACTCCTACGAGCAGTACTTC. Translating gives CASKTGNSYEQYF. The chain recombines TRBV27 with TRBJ2-7; TRBD2 might be the D (5 bases). The length of the CDR3 is 13 residues. The germline V and J ends were trimmed by 7 bases and 0 bases, with 10 bases remaining between them. Germline V CDR1 and CDR2: MNHEY, SMNVEV (reference sequence).

The table lists this clonotype with many counts. V usage is TRBV12-3 or TRBV12-4 and J usage is TRBJ2-5; 7 bases map to TRBD2. V shed 6 bases and J 4 bases; nucleotides not matched to a gene: 8. The CDR3 consists of 14 residues. CDR3 bases: TGTGCCAGCAGGGGCGGGGGTATTCGAGAGACCCAGTACTTC. Its translation: CASRGGGIRETQYF.

The sample holds a few counts of this clonotype. The chain uses TRBV4-3 and TRBJ2-3; 7 nucleotides match TRBD1. The J segment lost 4 bases and the V segment lost 3 bases, leaving 4 bases of the junction unmatched. The CDR3 runs 14 residues. Germline V CDR1 and CDR2: LGHNA, YSLEER. In DNA form, the CDR3 reads TGCGCCAGCAGCCAGAGGGGGCATCCAGATACGCAGTATTTT. It specifies CASSQRGHPDTQYF.

The V call is TRBV6-1, the J call TRBJ2-5; 7 bases fit TRBD2. This CDR3 contains 17 residues. The V segment lost 3 bases and the J segment 4 bases; nucleotides outside the gene matches: 14. Germline CDR1 reads MNHNS; CDR2 reads SASEGT. This chain's CDR3 is CASSDMRSGREGETQYF. The CDR3 nucleotides read TGTGCCAGCAGTGATATGAGGTCGGGCAGGGAGGGAGAGACCCAGTACTTC.

This clonotype was seen only a few times. This chain connects TRBV20-1 to TRBJ1-6, with 7 bases matching TRBD1. The junction had 9 bases not matched to a gene; V was cut back by 3 bases and J by 13 bases. Germline CDR1 is DFQATT and CDR2 is SNEGSKA (reference sequence). The CDR3 sequence is 13 residues long. CDR3 protein: CSARERQGGPLHF. The CDR3 DNA reads as TGCAGTGCTAGGGAGCGACAGGGTGGTCCCCTCCACTTT.

In this sample, this clonotype turned up many times. The chain uses TRBV4-3 and TRBJ2-7; a possible D gene is TRBD2 (5 bases). From germline, CDR1 is LGHNA and CDR2 YSLEER. The CDR3 contains 16 residues. The V gene lost 0 bases and the J gene lost 8 bases, with 20 bases spanning the gap. In DNA, the CDR3 is TGCGCCAGCAGCCAAGATCTTTGGACTCCCTCATCGAAGCAGTACTTC. Translation: CASSQDLWTPSSKQYF.

CDR3 loop: CASSLFGRGETQYF. DNA of the CDR3: TGTGCCAGCAGTTTATTTGGCAGGGGAGAGACCCAGTACTTC. The genes are TRBV27 and TRBJ2-5, with D tentatively TRBD1 (6 bases). Trimming cost V 1 base and J 4 bases, with 10 bases left between them. This CDR3 region has 14 residues. Germline CDR1 reads MNHEY; CDR2 reads SMNVEV (reference sequence).

This clonotype was picked up a small number of times. The J gene is TRBJ2-7, the V gene TRBV7-2; D is ambiguous. V shed 5 bases and J shed 6 bases, with 11 bases lying between them. The germline gives CDR1 SGHTA, CDR2 FQGNSA. CDR3 length: 12 residues. The CDR3 DNA sequence: TGTGCCAGCAGCGCCCACCTTGGCGAGCAGTACTTC. Protein sequence: CASSAHLGEQYF.

V is TRBV5-1 and J is TRBJ1-1; possibly TRBD1 for D (5 bases). The CDR3 spans 15 residues. Trimming shortened V by 0 bases and J by 0 bases, and 9 bases separated the two germline ends. The V gene's germline CDR1 is SGHRS and CDR2 YFSETQ. The CDR3 here is CASSLGGHMNTEAFF. CDR3 nucleotide sequence: TGCGCCAGCAGCTTGGGGGGCCATATGAACACTGAAGCTTTCTTT.

This clonotype showed up just a few times. The rearrangement links TRBV29-1 to TRBJ2-2; 7 bases map to TRBD1. Germline CDR1 SQVTM, CDR2 ANQGSEA. Trimming removed 4 bases from V and 5 bases from J; junction bases left unmatched: 10. This CDR3 comprises 15 residues. The CDR3 nucleotides read TGCAGCGTTGGGGCGCCAGGGGGTAGGACCGGGGAGCTGTTTTTT. It translates to CSVGAPGGRTGELFF.

V usage is TRBV5-5 and J usage is TRBJ2-7, with a weak D call TRBD1 (6 bases). The CDR3 covers 16 residues. Germline loops: CDR1 SGHKS, CDR2 YYEKEE (reference sequence). Trimming shortened V by 4 bases and J by 2 bases, and 19 bases separated the two germline ends. Here the CDR3 DNA reads TGTGCCAGCAGCGACCAAAGGGACACCTGGACCTACGAGCAGTACTTC. It specifies CASSDQRDTWTYEQYF.

A few counts support this clonotype. The V call is TRBV7-8, the J call TRBJ1-1; D unresolved. The CDR3 is made up of 12 amino acids. The germline V gene has CDR1 SGHVS and CDR2 FQNEAQ. Trimming took off 7 bases at V and 3 bases at J, with 9 bases between the two ends. The chain's CDR3 is CASTPADTEAFF. The CDR3, as DNA: TGTGCCAGCACCCCTGCGGACACTGAAGCTTTCTTT.

The table lists this clonotype with many counts. This CDR3 is CASTALMGQGASNQPQHF. The CDR3 nucleotides read TGTGCCAGCACCGCGCTAATGGGACAGGGGGCGAGCAATCAGCCCCAGCATTTT. V and J are TRBV28 and TRBJ1-5; 12 bases are a match to TRBD1. With 7 bases clipped from V and 1 base from J, the junction kept 11 bases outside the gene matches. Germline V CDR1 and CDR2: MDHEN, SYDVKM. The CDR3 has 18 amino acids.

This clonotype was recorded a few times. The chain combines TRBV27 with TRBJ2-5, with 10 bases fitting TRBD1. Trimming cost V 3 bases and J 6 bases; bases outside gene matches: 7. The CDR3 covers 15 residues. Germline CDR1 and CDR2: MNHEY and SMNVEV (reference sequence). The CDR3 DNA is TGTGCCAGCAGTTTTATTCAGGACAGGGGGAAGACCCAGTACTTC. Translating it yields CASSFIQDRGKTQYF.

This clonotype was picked up a small number of times. The chain uses TRBV27 and TRBJ2-2; TRBD1 might be the D (6 bases). Germline V gene sequence: CDR1 MNHEY, CDR2 SMNVEV (reference sequence). Trimming removed 7 bases from V and 3 bases from J, with 15 bases in between. The CDR3 is 15 amino acids. The CDR3 is CASTTNRAHTGELFF. For the CDR3, the DNA is TGTGCCAGCACCACCAACAGGGCGCACACCGGGGAGCTGTTTTTT.

This clonotype occurred a few times. The CDR3 DNA reads as TGTGCCAGCAGTCTACTTTCTAACTATGGCTACACCTTC. Its translation is CASSLLSNYGYTF. The rearrangement joins TRBV6-2 or TRBV6-3 to TRBJ1-2; D not certain. Germline CDR1 and CDR2: MNHEY and SVGEGT. The CDR3 sequence is 13 residues long. V lost 5 bases and J lost 0, with 7 bases in between.

This clonotype was seen repeatedly, ten times or more. The genes are TRBV6-2 or TRBV6-3 and TRBJ2-7; D unresolved. The CDR3 length is 14 residues. Germline CDR1 is MNHEY and CDR2 is SVGEGT. Deletions cut 4 bases from V and 0 bases from J, with 10 bases between. The CDR3, as DNA: TGTGCCAGCAGTTCGGTAGGGATCTCCTACGAGCAGTACGTC. Protein: CASSSVGISYEQYV.

The sample holds many counts of this clonotype. This chain uses TRBV3-1 with TRBJ1-6, with a possible D match to TRBD1 (6 bases). CDR1 is LGHDT, CDR2 YNNKEL, per germline (reference sequence). The V and J ends lost 4 bases and 6 bases respectively, with 13 bases between them. CDR3 length equals 15 residues. The CDR3 region is CASSRTDSINSPLHF. DNA of the CDR3: TGTGCCAGCAGCCGAACGGACAGCATTAATTCACCCCTCCACTTT.

This clonotype was picked up many times. This chain joins TRBV18 and TRBJ1-1, with TRBD1 identical over 7 bases. V was pared by 8 bases and J by 3 bases, with 6 bases of the junction left unmatched. The germline V gene encodes CDR1 KGHSH and CDR2 LQKENI. This CDR3 region has 13 residues. The CDR3 is CASSQGGDTEAFF. For the CDR3, the DNA is TGTGCCAGCAGTCAGGGGGGAGACACTGAAGCTTTCTTT.

This clonotype showed up many times. The gene calls are TRBV18 and TRBJ1-2; perhaps TRBD1 as D (6 bases). Germline V gene sequence: CDR1 KGHSH, CDR2 LQKENI. The CDR3 is 14 amino acids. Between the trimmed V and J ends, which lost 6 bases and 2 bases, there was a span of 13 bases. The CDR3 loop reads CASSPRQANYGYTF. The CDR3 coding sequence is TGTGCCAGCTCTCCTCGACAGGCCAACTATGGCTACACCTTC.

The gene calls are TRBV5-1 and TRBJ1-5; the match to TRBD1 covers 7 bases. Per the germline V gene, CDR1 is SGHRS and CDR2 is YFSETQ. This CDR3 has 14 residues. J lost 5 bases, V lost 3 bases, and 5 bases had no gene match. CDR3 DNA: TGCGCCAGCAGCTCGGGACAGCCAGATCAGCCCCAGCATTTT. This codes for CASSSGQPDQPQHF.

This clonotype is a singleton in its sample. The chain couples TRBV6-1 to TRBJ2-7; tentatively, D is TRBD1 (6 bases). Germline CDR1 MNHNS, CDR2 SASEGT. The ends were cut back, 7 bases at V and 4 bases at J, with 20 bases in the middle. The CDR3 runs to 15 residues. CDR3 amino acids: CASTEKSGVSYEQYF. CDR3 nucleotide sequence: TGTGCCAGCACCGAAAAGTCAGGGGTTTCGTACGAGCAGTACTTC.

This clonotype was detected many times. J is TRBJ1-1 and V is TRBV5-8, with 8 bases aligning to TRBD1. Trimming cost V 0 bases and J 0 bases; bases outside gene matches: 1. Germline V lookup: CDR1 SGHTS, CDR2 YDEGEE. The CDR3 covers 15 residues. For the CDR3, the DNA is TGTGCCAGCAGCTTGGGGGACAGGATGAACACTGAAGCTTTCTTT. Its protein product is CASSLGDRMNTEAFF.

The chain links TRBV12-3 or TRBV12-4 to TRBJ2-5; D not resolved. Trimming removed 2 bases from V and 2 bases from J, with 12 bases in between. This CDR3 spans 15 amino acids. In DNA form, the CDR3 reads TGTGCCAGCAGTTTAATGCTGGGGAAACAAGAGACCCAGTACTTC. Its protein product is CASSLMLGKQETQYF.

The gene calls are TRBV10-3 and TRBJ2-7; 8 bases are a match to TRBD1. J gave up 4 bases and V 5 bases, and 7 bases lay outside the gene matches. CDR3 length equals 14 residues. The germline CDR1 and CDR2 sequences are ENHRY and SYGVKD. CDR3 DNA: TGTGCCATCAGTACCGGGACAGGCTTTTACGAGCAGTACTTC. Protein: CAISTGTGFYEQYF.